These T cell receptor beta chains were read from a single sample in a study of blood T cells in healthy people across ages. From the 5' RACE reads, TCRdb called clonotypes with MiXCR, one entry per CDR3 protein. This table holds about 1.7 million distinct CDR3 sequences, approximately 30% found once. The sample was blood. All receptors derive from a woman in her 30s in good health. The conserved cysteine and the conserved F or W are not part of the CDR3 here.

v_call | cdr3_aa
TRBV20-1 | SARDPQTDKPGYEQY
TRBV19 | ASRPYAGQSNQPQH
TRBV10-3 | AISAGDERGGELF
TRBV12-3/TRBV12-4 | ASSLAGRYNEQF
TRBV20-1 | SARDMQRGNTGELF
TRBV30 | AWEGRGYRTDTQY
TRBV5-1 | ASSLGHRNANTGELF
TRBV7-2 | ASSLGASREAF
TRBV12-3/TRBV12-4 | ASRAPGTGYYEQY
TRBV7-6 | ASSFGGGFGYT
TRBV5-1 | ASSFSGTGSSGELF
TRBV6-1 | ASSEARQEGGYEQY
TRBV20-1 | SARGVRVTQY
TRBV7-9 | ATGYGYT
TRBV9 | ASSVAGDPYNEQF
TRBV27 | ASSTRDDFVSAGELF
TRBV2 | ADQRGPSSYEQY
TRBV7-2 | ASSMDMGNTQY
TRBV3-1 | ASSPRGSGATDTQY
TRBV20-1 | SAFRDFTGELF
TRBV12-3/TRBV12-4 | ASSPTGVHGYT
TRBV7-9 | ASSLDVIEKLF
TRBV27 | ASSPLGDISYEQY
TRBV20-1 | SVTKSYNEQF
TRBV6-1 | ASSELAGGSAEQF
TRBV19 | ASTRLAGGKETQY
TRBV15 | ATSRDWGTGGPYEQY
TRBV29-1 | SVRTSGNTDTQY